This T cell receptor (beta chain) was observed in a study of shared clonotypes between healthy human individuals (TCRdb year 2020). As for the study more broadly: The cohort comprised a couple of women and three men aged 18 to 49 years. Different laboratories and diverse techniques were used to prepare libraries and sequence TCR repertoires, to increase sequencing depth and limit assay-specific biases. For each donor, three plates each were used for CD4 naive and CD4 memory, two plates were used for CD8 naive, and one plate was used for CD8 memory. The study deeply sequenced blood TCR repertoires of five healthy adults to estimate repertoire size and the extent of clonotype sharing between individuals. Between about 0.8 and 9 billion PBMCs per donor were obtained by leukapheresis. Results and caveats for the whole study, not just this receptor: About 5% of naive CD4, more than 3% of naive CD8, approximately 2.2% of memory CD4, and approximately 0.39% of memory CD8 clonotypes were shared across several donors. Only blood was sampled, and tissue TCR repertoires likely differ from those in blood. Higher generation probabilities were observed for clonotypes shared by all four sorted-subset donors than for non-shared clonotypes. Larger estimated clonotype richness was generally found for naive subsets than for memory subsets. The genetic and exposure-history diversity represented was limited by the small number of donors. Incomplete sequencing was indicated by rarefaction of sorted-subset datasets, despite the large sequencing depth. Pairwise subsampling indicated that sequencing depth was expected to affect the degree of clonotype sharing among donors.

TCR CDR3 regions were amplified from genomic DNA by multiplex PCR using the deep immunoSEQ assay. Extracted genomic DNA from each cell subset was spread evenly across all wells of several immunoSEQ 96-well plates, with each plate serving as a replicate. For sorted subsets, approximately 200 ng of genomic DNA, equivalent to around 31,000 T cell genomes, went into each replicate PCR. Purified libraries were measured with a Qubit 3.0 fluorometer, size-checked on a Bioanalyzer 2100, and measured again with the KAPA Library Quantification kit. Each immunoSEQ 96-well plate was sequenced on its own single-read 150-cycle Illumina NextSeq 550 flow cell. For the original study's pipeline: The immunoSEQ output contained only junctional sequences without quality scores, so filtering could not match that applied to full-length reads. Sequences were annotated with PyIR, a Python wrapper for IgBLAST v1.9, and V/J genes and CDR3 were assigned using IMGT germline references. Reads were filtered out if the reads had weak V/J assignments (E-value above 1e-6), no CDR3, stop codons, out-of-frame junctions, or ambiguous translated residues. V3J clonotypes were defined as sequences sharing an identical inferred V gene, J gene, and CDR3 amino acid sequence. To compute the percentage overlap between repertoires, the number of shared unique clonotypes was divided by the size of the smaller repertoire. Repertoire richness was assessed with RTK rarefaction, the Chao1 estimator, and Recon v2.1 estimates of unobserved clonotypes. OLGA was used to compute generation probabilities for all TCRbeta clonotypes that the gDNA method yielded from four donors. Sourced from immuneACCESS, this table was stored by TCRdb with only in-frame sequences that have V and J called. A share of the clones is absent; for the studies checked, an unresolved V gene accounts for under half, and the remainder has no known explanation. Clone size and the V and J calls come from that table; the DNA yielded D and trimming. The sample records about 650,000 clones, nearly 97% of which are singletons. About 0.11% of the sample is held by the ten biggest clonotypes.

CDR1 and CDR2 are drawn from the germline V gene: MNHNS, SASEGT. Including cysteine and phenylalanine, the CDR3 has 15 amino acids. Only CDR3 DNA remains: 45 bases, in frame from the first base. The trim is 2 bases for V and 6 bases for J, with a gap of 16 bases between the germline ends. For the CD8 naive samples, CD45RO-negative cells were positively selected for CCR7, yielding a CD45RA+CCR7+ population from which TemRA cells were excluded. The donors were healthy, HIV-negative adults with no recently reported acute infections or vaccinations. All donors were Caucasian adults living in Nashville, Tennessee, USA. After blood collection by leukapheresis, PBMCs were isolated using Ficoll-Histopaque density gradient centrifugation and then cryopreserved in the vapor phase of liquid nitrogen. Analytical flow cytometry was used to check the purity and quantity of each magnetically sorted T cell population. From each sorted fraction, genomic DNA was isolated and quantified by UV absorbance on a Nanodrop 2000c.

Turning to this clone: Its antigen is not yet known. Base-call qualities are not available, and no considerably larger clone is one nucleotide away.

In this chain, TRBV6-1 is recombined with TRBJ1-1; possibly the D gene is TRBD1, per 5 matching bases. The source is a woman in her twenties or thirties in good health. The sequenced sample was naive CD8+ T cells sorted from blood. Per the publication, the cell subset or site label means: CD45RA+CCR7+. CDR3 protein: CASSEWGGEGAEAFF. In nucleotide form, the sequence is TGTGCCAGCAGTGAATGGGGGGGGGAAGGGGCTGAAGCTTTCTTT.